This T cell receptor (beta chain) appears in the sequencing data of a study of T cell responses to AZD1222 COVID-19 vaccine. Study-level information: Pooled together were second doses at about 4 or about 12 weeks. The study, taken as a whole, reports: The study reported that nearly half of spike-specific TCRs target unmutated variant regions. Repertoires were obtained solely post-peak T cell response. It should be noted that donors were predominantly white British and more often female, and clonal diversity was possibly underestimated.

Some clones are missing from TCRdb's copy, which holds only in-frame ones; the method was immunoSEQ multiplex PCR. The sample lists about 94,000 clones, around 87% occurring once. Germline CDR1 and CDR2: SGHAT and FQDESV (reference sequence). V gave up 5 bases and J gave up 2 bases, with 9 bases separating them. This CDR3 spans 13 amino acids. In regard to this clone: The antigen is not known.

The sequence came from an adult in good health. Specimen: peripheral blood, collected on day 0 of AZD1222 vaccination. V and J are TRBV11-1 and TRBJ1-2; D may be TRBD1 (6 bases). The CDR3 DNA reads TGTGCCAGCAGCCTACAGGGCAACTATGGCTACACCTTC. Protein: CASSLQGNYGYTF.